A selection of T cell receptor beta chains follows, all from one sample in a study of technical replicates of blood from a handful of donors. Assay used: immunoSEQ multiplex PCR; TCRdb lists only in-frame clones, some missing. Of 75,000 to 90,000 clones in the sample, over 80% are singletons; the top ten hold approximately 0.27%. Sequences were obtained from T cells isolated from PBMCs. Receptor source: a human donor in good health. Each CDR3 is given with its conserved first and last residue. The D gene is left open where the match is weak. Clone sizes are given selectively: once, few, many, or a class where the clone is expanded.

TRBV5-5	NA	NA	TRBJ1-2	TGTGCCAGCAGAAGGACAGAGATCTATGGCTACACCTTC	CASRRTEIYGYTF
TRBV10-3	TRBD1	NA	TRBJ2-1	TGTGCCATCAGGCCGGACAGGAGCTCCTACAATGAGCAGTTCTTC	CAIRPDRSSYNEQFF
TRBV10-2	NA	NA	TRBJ2-7	TGCGCCAGCAGTGAGGCAGGGGGGTCCTACGAGCAGTACTTC	CASSEAGGSYEQYF
TRBV5-4	NA	NA	TRBJ2-5	TGTGCCAGCAGCTTGACTTCTCTGGACTTTCAAGAGACCCAGTACTTC	CASSLTSLDFQETQYF
TRBV11-2	TRBD2	NA	TRBJ2-5	TGTGCCAGCAGCTTAGGGCTAGCGGAGGAGGAGACCCAGTACTTC	CASSLGLAEEETQYF
TRBV7-9	TRBD1	NA	TRBJ2-2	TGTGCCAGCAGCTCCGACAGGGGGCCCAATGCGAACACCGGGGAGCTGTTTTTT	CASSSDRGPNANTGELFF
TRBV5-1	NA	NA	TRBJ2-7	TGCGCCAGCAGCTTGGGTCCGGGTTCCTACGAGCAGTACTTC	CASSLGPGSYEQYF
TRBV28	NA	NA	TRBJ2-7	TGTGCCAGCAGTCCGATGCTACTGACGGGCTCCTACGAGCAGTACTTC	CASSPMLLTGSYEQYF
TRBV7-3	NA	NA	TRBJ2-5	TGTGCCAGCAGCTTAAATGCGGGGGCGGAGACCCAGTACTTC	CASSLNAGAETQYF
TRBV5-1	TRBD1	NA	TRBJ2-7	TGCGCCAGCAGCAAGGACAGGGAAGGATACGAGCAGTACTTC	CASSKDREGYEQYF
TRBV10-3	NA	NA	TRBJ2-7	TGTGCCATCAGTAGCCTACAGGGCTACGAGCAGTACTTC	CAISSLQGYEQYF
TRBV30	NA	few	TRBJ1-1	TGTGCCTGGAGTCCCCTTAGGGAGGGGGAAGCTTTCTTT	CAWSPLREGEAFF
TRBV5-1	NA	NA	TRBJ2-5	TGCGCCAGCAGCCCAGGCGCCTTTCAAGAGACCCAGTACTTC	CASSPGAFQETQYF
TRBV28	NA	NA	TRBJ1-1	TGTGCCAGCAGTTTTTGGGGGGCTGAAGCTTTCTTT	CASSFWGAEAFF
TRBV30	NA	NA	TRBJ2-2	TGTGCCTGGAGTCGGGATCCCGGGGAGCTGTTTTTT	CAWSRDPGELFF
TRBV5-4	NA	NA	TRBJ1-1	TGTGCCAGCAGCTTAAAGGGGGTTCCGGCGGGGGCTAACACTGAAGCTTTCTTT	CASSLKGVPAGANTEAFF